Listed below are T cell receptor beta chains from one sample, sequenced in a study of shared clonotypes between healthy human individuals. Assay: immunoSEQ multiplex PCR; the TCRdb copy retains only in-frame clones and omits some. The sample includes around 2.1 million clones, roughly 91% of them seen just once. Sequencing input: naive CD8+ T cells from PBMCs. The receptors here all came from a man in his late teens or twenties in good health. Some clones in this sample may be carry-over from other donors' samples. CDR3s include the opening cysteine and the closing phenylalanine or tryptophan. Each record gives: D gene, V gene, J gene, CDR3 length, clone size, CDR3 protein, CDR3 DNA. The D gene is left open where the match is weak. The listing skips clone size in some rows; elsewhere it reads once, few, many or a size class.

-	TRBV4-1	TRBJ2-7	13	-	CASSPVSGFEQYF	TGCGCCAGCAGCCCAGTATCCGGCTTCGAGCAGTACTTC
-	TRBV18	TRBJ2-3	16	-	CASSPIDRPDTDTQYF	TGTGCCAGCTCACCTATAGACCGGCCGGACACAGATACGCAGTATTTT
-	TRBV13	TRBJ2-1	12	once	CASSLFRNEQFF	TGTGCCAGCAGCCTCTTCAGGAATGAGCAGTTCTTC
-	TRBV21-1	TRBJ2-5	15	-	CASSNPNTYQETQYF	TGTGCCAGCAGCAACCCTAACACCTATCAAGAGACCCAGTACTTC
-	TRBV7-6	TRBJ1-1	15	-	CASSLMGGSNTEAFF	TGTGCCAGCAGCCTTATGGGGGGGAGTAACACTGAAGCTTTCTTT
-	TRBV13	TRBJ2-1	12	-	CASSLTRDEQFF	TGTGCCAGCAGCTTGACTCGAGACGAGCAGTTCTTC
-	TRBV28	TRBJ1-4	14	-	CASRAAGSGEKLFF	TGTGCCAGCAGGGCCGCGGGGTCGGGTGAAAAACTGTTTTTT
TRBD1	TRBV10-3	TRBJ2-7	15	-	CAISDGPGGSYEQYF	TGTGCCATCAGTGACGGCCCAGGGGGCTCCTACGAGCAGTACTTC
TRBD1	TRBV5-1	TRBJ1-2	18	-	CASSLARTGGWGNYGYTF	TGCGCCAGCAGCTTGGCCCGGACAGGGGGTTGGGGAAACTATGGCTACACCTTC
-	TRBV6-6	TRBJ1-1	14	few	CASSYSEGNTEAFF	TGTGCCAGCAGTTACTCGGAAGGGAACACTGAAGCTTTCTTT
TRBD2	TRBV6-1	TRBJ2-1	15	-	CATLRTSGSYNEQFF	TGTGCCACCCTCCGGACTAGCGGTTCCTACAATGAGCAGTTCTTC
-	TRBV4-1	TRBJ2-1	14	-	CASSLLSSYNEQFF	TGCGCCAGCAGCCTTCTAAGCTCCTACAATGAGCAGTTCTTC
-	TRBV4-3	TRBJ2-3	17	-	CASSQDPPPRGTDTQYF	TGCGCCAGCAGCCAAGATCCCCCGCCAAGGGGCACAGATACGCAGTATTTT
-	TRBV25-1	TRBJ1-2	13	-	CASSDLQSNGYTF	TGTGCCAGCAGTGACCTTCAGAGTAATGGCTACACCTTC
-	TRBV4-3	TRBJ1-5	16	-	CASSPGLGRGNQPQHF	TGCGCCAGCAGCCCGGGCCTCGGTCGTGGCAATCAGCCCCAGCATTTT
TRBD1	TRBV11-3	TRBJ1-1	15	few	CASSYGTGRNTEAFF	TGTGCCAGCAGTTATGGGACAGGGCGAAACACTGAAGCTTTCTTT
-	TRBV9	TRBJ2-5	15	once	CASSVAAGFQETQYF	TGTGCCAGCAGCGTAGCCGCAGGCTTCCAAGAGACCCAGTACTTC
-	TRBV5-6	TRBJ2-7	14	-	CASSSGGNSYEQYF	TGTGCCAGCAGCTCAGGGGGGAACTCCTACGAGCAGTACTTC